The table lists the clone carrying this T cell receptor beta chain with a count of one. Antigen specificity is unknown. Germline trimming cut 2 bases from V and 10 bases from J; bases unmatched to any gene: 14. Germline V gene data show CDR1 as SGHTA and CDR2 as FQGTGA. This CDR3 region has 16 residues. This sample is drawn from a study of T cell responses to AZD1222 COVID-19 vaccine. Study-level points and caveats: Spike-specific TCRs gained breadth and depth after people received two AZD1222 doses. All repertoire sampling was performed exclusively after the peak T cell response. Epitopes outside B.1.351 and B.1.1.7 mutated regions reportedly drew nearly half of spike TCRs. There were vaccine-associated CD4 TCRs across spike, dominant at 160-218 and 743-854.

TCRdb's table, derived via immunoSEQ multiplex PCR, lists solely in-frame clones and lacks some. This table has about 160,000 clones, 92% appearing once. The receptor was isolated from an adult in good health. J is TRBJ2-1 and V is TRBV7-3; 7 bases line up with TRBD2. The sequencing used peripheral blood, collected on day 0 of MenACWY control vaccination. The CDR3 nucleotides read TGTGCCAGCAGCTTATTAGTGGGAGGGCCGGTTGTCGAGCAGTTCTTC. This encodes CASSLLVGGPVVEQFF.